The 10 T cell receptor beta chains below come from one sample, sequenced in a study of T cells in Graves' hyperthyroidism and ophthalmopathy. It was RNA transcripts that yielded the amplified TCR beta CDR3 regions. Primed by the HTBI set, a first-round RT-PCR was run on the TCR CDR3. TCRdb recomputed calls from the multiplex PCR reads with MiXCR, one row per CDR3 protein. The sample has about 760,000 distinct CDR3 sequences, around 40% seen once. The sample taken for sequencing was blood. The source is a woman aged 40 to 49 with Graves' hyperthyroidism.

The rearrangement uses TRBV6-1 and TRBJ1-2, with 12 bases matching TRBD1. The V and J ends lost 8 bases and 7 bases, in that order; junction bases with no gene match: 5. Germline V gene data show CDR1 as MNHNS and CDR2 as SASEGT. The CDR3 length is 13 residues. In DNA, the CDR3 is TGTGCCAGCGCGGGACAGGGGGCTTCTGGCTACACCTTC. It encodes CASAGQGASGYTF.

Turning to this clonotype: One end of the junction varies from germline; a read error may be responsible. This CDR3 reads CASSLRGQRSYEQYF. In DNA form, the CDR3 reads TGCGCCAGCAGCCTCCGGGGTCAAAGGAGCTACGAGCAGTACTTC. The chain combines TRBV7-9 with TRBJ2-7, with D maybe TRBD2 (5 bases). This CDR3 is 15 amino acids long. Per the germline V gene, CDR1 is SEHNR and CDR2 is FQNEAQ (reference sequence).

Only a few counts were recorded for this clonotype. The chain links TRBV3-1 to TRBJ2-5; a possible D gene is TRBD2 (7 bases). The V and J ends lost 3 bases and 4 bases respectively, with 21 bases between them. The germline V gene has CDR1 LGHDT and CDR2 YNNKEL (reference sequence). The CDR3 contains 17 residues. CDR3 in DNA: TGTGCCAGCAGCCAGGATTCTTCAGGGGAGGGAGGAGAGACCCAGTACTTC. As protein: CASSQDSSGEGGETQYF.

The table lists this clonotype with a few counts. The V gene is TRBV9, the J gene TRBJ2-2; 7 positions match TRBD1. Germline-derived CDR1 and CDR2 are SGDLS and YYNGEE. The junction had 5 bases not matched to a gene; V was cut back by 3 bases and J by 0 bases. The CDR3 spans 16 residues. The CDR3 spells CASSAWDRTNTGELFF. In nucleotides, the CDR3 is TGTGCCAGCAGCGCCTGGGACAGAACGAACACCGGGGAGCTGTTTTTT.

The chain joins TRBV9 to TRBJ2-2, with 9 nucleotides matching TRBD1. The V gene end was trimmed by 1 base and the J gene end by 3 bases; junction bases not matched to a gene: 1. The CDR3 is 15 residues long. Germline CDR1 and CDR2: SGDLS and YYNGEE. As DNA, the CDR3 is TGTGCCAGCAGCGTAACAGGGGGCTACACCGGGGAGCTGTTTTTT. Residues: CASSVTGGYTGELFF. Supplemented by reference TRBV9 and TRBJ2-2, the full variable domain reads DSGVTQTPKHLITATGQRVTLRCSPRSGDLSVYWYQQSLDQGLQFLIQYYNGEERAKGNILERFSAQQFPDLHSELNLSSLELGDSALYFCASSVTGGYTGELFFGEGSRLTVL.

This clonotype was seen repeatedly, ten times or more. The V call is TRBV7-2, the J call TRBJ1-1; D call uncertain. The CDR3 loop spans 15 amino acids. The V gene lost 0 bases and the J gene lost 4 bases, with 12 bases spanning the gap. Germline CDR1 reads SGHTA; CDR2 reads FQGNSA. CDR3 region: CASSLADYGVTEAFF. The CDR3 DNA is TGTGCCAGCAGCTTAGCCGATTATGGAGTCACTGAAGCTTTCTTT.

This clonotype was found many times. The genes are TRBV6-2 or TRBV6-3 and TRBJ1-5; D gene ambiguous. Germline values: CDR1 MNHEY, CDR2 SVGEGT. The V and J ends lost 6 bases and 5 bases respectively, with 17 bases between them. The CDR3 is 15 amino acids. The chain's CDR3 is CASRGGRWRDQPQHF. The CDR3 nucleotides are TGTGCCAGCAGGGGCGGAAGGTGGAGGGATCAGCCCCAGCATTTT.

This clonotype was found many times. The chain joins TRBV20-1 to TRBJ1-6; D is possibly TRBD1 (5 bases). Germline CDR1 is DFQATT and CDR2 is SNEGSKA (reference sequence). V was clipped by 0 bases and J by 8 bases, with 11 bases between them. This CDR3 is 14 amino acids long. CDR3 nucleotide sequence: TGCAGTGCTAGAGATCGAAGGGGAGATTCACCCCTCCACTTT. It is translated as CSARDRRGDSPLHF.

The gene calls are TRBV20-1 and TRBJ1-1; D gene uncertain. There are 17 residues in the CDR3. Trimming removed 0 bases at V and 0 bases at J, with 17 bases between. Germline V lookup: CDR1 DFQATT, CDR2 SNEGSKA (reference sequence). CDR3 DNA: TGCAGTGCTAGAGAGGCAGGTTCGGGCCCAATGAACACTGAAGCTTTCTTT. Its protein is CSAREAGSGPMNTEAFF.

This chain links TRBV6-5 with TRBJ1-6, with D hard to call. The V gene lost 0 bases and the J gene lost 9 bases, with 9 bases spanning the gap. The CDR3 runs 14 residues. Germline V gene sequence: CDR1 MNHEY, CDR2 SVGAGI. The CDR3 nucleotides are TGTGCCAGCAGTTACTCGGACGGGGTTTCACCCCTCCACTTT. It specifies CASSYSDGVSPLHF.